A selection of T cell receptor beta chains follows, all from one sample in a study of blood T cell repertoires in COVID-19. Sequenced by immunoSEQ multiplex PCR; TCRdb stores in-frame clones only, minus some. This sample has 20,000 or so clones, with 89% found just once. Material: peripheral blood. Receptors were obtained from a human donor in a cohort sampled during active COVID-19. CDR3s include the opening cysteine and the closing phenylalanine or tryptophan. A D gene is named only where the DNA matches it firmly. Expanded clones get a size class; other rows say once, few or many, or leave the size out.

D gene: NA; clone size: NA; J gene: TRBJ2-5; V gene: TRBV5-1; CDR3 protein: CASSTDSQETQYF; CDR3 DNA: TGCGCCAGCAGCACGGACAGCCAAGAGACCCAGTACTTC
D gene: NA; clone size: NA; J gene: TRBJ1-1; V gene: TRBV4-3; CDR3 protein: CASSQGGYTEAFF; CDR3 DNA: TGCGCCAGCAGCCAAGGAGGGTACACTGAAGCTTTCTTT
D gene: NA; clone size: NA; J gene: TRBJ2-1; V gene: TRBV28; CDR3 protein: CASRVSLSYNEQFF; CDR3 DNA: TGTGCCAGCAGGGTTAGTCTCTCCTACAATGAGCAGTTCTTC
D gene: TRBD1; clone size: NA; J gene: TRBJ2-7; V gene: TRBV27; CDR3 protein: CASSLGDRAYEQYF; CDR3 DNA: TGTGCCAGCAGTTTAGGGGACAGGGCCTACGAGCAGTACTTC
D gene: TRBD1; clone size: NA; J gene: TRBJ1-3; V gene: TRBV5-4; CDR3 protein: CASSPTGAGNTIYF; CDR3 DNA: TGTGCCAGCAGCCCGACAGGGGCCGGAAACACCATATATTTT
D gene: NA; clone size: NA; J gene: TRBJ2-7; V gene: TRBV11-2; CDR3 protein: CASSQELVSYEQYF; CDR3 DNA: TGTGCCAGCAGCCAGGAATTGGTTTCCTACGAGCAGTACTTC
D gene: NA; clone size: NA; J gene: TRBJ2-2; V gene: TRBV28; CDR3 protein: CASRTGTGELFF; CDR3 DNA: TGTGCCAGCCGCACAGGGACCGGGGAGCTGTTTTTT
D gene: NA; clone size: once; J gene: TRBJ2-5; V gene: TRBV4-1; CDR3 protein: CASSQLQGRETQYF; CDR3 DNA: TGCGCCAGCAGCCAGTTACAGGGCCGGGAGACCCAGTACTTC
D gene: NA; clone size: NA; J gene: TRBJ2-7; V gene: TRBV7-2; CDR3 protein: CASSLVAGEGSYEQYF; CDR3 DNA: TGTGCCAGCAGCTTAGTGGCAGGGGAAGGCTCCTACGAGCAGTACTTC
D gene: NA; clone size: once; J gene: TRBJ2-1; V gene: TRBV5-1; CDR3 protein: CASSPGGQASYNEQFF; CDR3 DNA: TGCGCCAGCAGCCCGGGGGGACAGGCCTCCTACAATGAGCAGTTCTTC
D gene: NA; clone size: NA; J gene: TRBJ1-2; V gene: TRBV5-1; CDR3 protein: CASSFQGFDGYTF; CDR3 DNA: TGCGCCAGCAGCTTTCAGGGATTCGACGGCTACACCTTC
D gene: TRBD1; clone size: NA; J gene: TRBJ2-7; V gene: TRBV3-1/TRBV3-2; CDR3 protein: CASSQLGQGPPYEQYF; CDR3 DNA: TGTGCCAGCAGCCAACTAGGACAGGGGCCGCCCTACGAGCAGTACTTC
D gene: TRBD2; clone size: NA; J gene: TRBJ2-5; V gene: TRBV2; CDR3 protein: CASSEFTSGGGETQYF; CDR3 DNA: TGTGCCAGCAGTGAATTTACTAGCGGGGGCGGCGAGACCCAGTACTTC
D gene: NA; clone size: NA; J gene: TRBJ2-3; V gene: TRBV29-1; CDR3 protein: CSVDRDADTQYF; CDR3 DNA: TGCAGCGTTGACAGGGATGCAGATACGCAGTATTTT
D gene: TRBD1; clone size: NA; J gene: TRBJ1-2; V gene: TRBV29-1; CDR3 protein: CSVEKGADPYGYTF; CDR3 DNA: TGCAGCGTTGAAAAGGGGGCTGATCCCTATGGCTACACCTTC
D gene: NA; clone size: NA; J gene: TRBJ2-7; V gene: TRBV28; CDR3 protein: CASSLVTGPYEQYF; CDR3 DNA: TGTGCCAGCAGTTTAGTGACAGGACCCTACGAGCAGTACTTC
D gene: NA; clone size: NA; J gene: TRBJ2-7; V gene: TRBV10-1; CDR3 protein: CASSESGRTHEQYF; CDR3 DNA: TGCGCCAGCAGTGAGTCAGGGAGGACCCACGAGCAGTACTTC
D gene: NA; clone size: NA; J gene: TRBJ2-3; V gene: TRBV7-2; CDR3 protein: CASSSSTDTQYF; CDR3 DNA: TGTGCCAGCAGCTCTAGCACAGATACGCAGTATTTT
D gene: TRBD2; clone size: NA; J gene: TRBJ2-1; V gene: TRBV5-4; CDR3 protein: CASKLAGAHNEQFF; CDR3 DNA: TGTGCCAGCAAACTAGCGGGAGCTCACAATGAGCAGTTCTTC
D gene: NA; clone size: NA; J gene: TRBJ2-7; V gene: TRBV21-1; CDR3 protein: CASSKPHRGPAYEQYF; CDR3 DNA: TGTGCCAGCAGCAAACCCCACAGGGGTCCTGCCTACGAGCAGTACTTC
D gene: NA; clone size: NA; J gene: TRBJ1-4; V gene: TRBV7-8; CDR3 protein: CASSRGSGEKLFF; CDR3 DNA: TGTGCCAGCAGCCGCGGCTCGGGTGAAAAACTGTTTTTT
D gene: NA; clone size: NA; J gene: TRBJ2-2; V gene: TRBV30; CDR3 protein: CAWIRGGTVTGELFF; CDR3 DNA: TGTGCCTGGATAAGGGGAGGTACGGTCACCGGGGAGCTGTTTTTT
D gene: TRBD1; clone size: few; J gene: TRBJ2-5; V gene: TRBV5-6; CDR3 protein: CASSPLGQGQETQYF; CDR3 DNA: TGTGCCAGCAGCCCCCTGGGACAGGGTCAAGAGACCCAGTACTTC
D gene: TRBD1; clone size: NA; J gene: TRBJ1-2; V gene: TRBV28; CDR3 protein: CASSSPGQGYVNYGYTF; CDR3 DNA: TGTGCCAGCAGTTCGCCGGGACAGGGGTATGTTAACTATGGCTACACCTTC
D gene: TRBD1; clone size: once; J gene: TRBJ1-2; V gene: TRBV10-2; CDR3 protein: CASSPGQGSGYTF; CDR3 DNA: TGCGCCAGCAGTCCGGGACAGGGAAGCGGCTACACCTTC
D gene: TRBD2; clone size: NA; J gene: TRBJ2-4; V gene: TRBV5-1; CDR3 protein: CASSFWTSGGRNKNIQYF; CDR3 DNA: TGCGCCAGCAGCTTCTGGACTAGCGGGGGGAGAAACAAAAACATTCAGTACTTC
D gene: TRBD1; clone size: NA; J gene: TRBJ2-6; V gene: TRBV18; CDR3 protein: CASSQGQAGANVLTF; CDR3 DNA: TGTGCCAGCTCCCAAGGACAGGCTGGGGCCAACGTCCTGACTTTC
D gene: NA; clone size: NA; J gene: TRBJ1-3; V gene: TRBV6-5; CDR3 protein: CASSYTTDSMRNTIYF; CDR3 DNA: TGTGCCAGCAGTTACACTACGGACAGCATGAGAAACACCATATATTTT
D gene: NA; clone size: few; J gene: TRBJ2-7; V gene: TRBV7-3; CDR3 protein: CASSESPATRQYF; CDR3 DNA: TGTGCCAGCAGCGAATCCCCCGCGACTAGGCAGTACTTC
D gene: NA; clone size: NA; J gene: TRBJ2-2; V gene: TRBV28; CDR3 protein: CASSGGGLPTTGELFF; CDR3 DNA: TGTGCCAGCAGTGGGGGCGGACTCCCCACCACCGGGGAGCTGTTTTTT
D gene: NA; clone size: NA; J gene: TRBJ1-2; V gene: TRBV4-2; CDR3 protein: CASSQAPDTYYGYTF; CDR3 DNA: TGTGCCAGCAGCCAAGCTCCGGACACCTACTATGGCTACACCTTC
D gene: NA; clone size: NA; J gene: TRBJ2-3; V gene: TRBV7-2; CDR3 protein: CASTSLPDTQYF; CDR3 DNA: TGTGCCAGCACCTCCCTTCCAGATACGCAGTATTTT
D gene: NA; clone size: few; J gene: TRBJ1-2; V gene: TRBV5-3; CDR3 protein: CARSTLTVCKDSYTF; CDR3 DNA: TGTGCCAGAAGCACCCTGACAGTATGTAAAGATAGCTACACCTTC
D gene: NA; clone size: once; J gene: TRBJ2-3; V gene: TRBV5-4; CDR3 protein: CASSPAKSARGIDTQYF; CDR3 DNA: TGTGCCAGCAGCCCGGCGAAGAGCGCACGGGGGATAGATACGCAGTATTTT
D gene: NA; clone size: NA; J gene: TRBJ1-1; V gene: TRBV28; CDR3 protein: CASSSPALKRDAFF; CDR3 DNA: TGTGCCAGCAGTTCTCCGGCTCTAAAGAGGGATGCTTTCTTT
D gene: TRBD1; clone size: NA; J gene: TRBJ1-6; V gene: TRBV6-4; CDR3 protein: CASSEGTGFNSPLHF; CDR3 DNA: TGTGCCAGCAGTGAAGGGACAGGGTTTAATTCACCCCTCCACTTT
D gene: TRBD2; clone size: NA; J gene: TRBJ2-3; V gene: TRBV19; CDR3 protein: CASRRGLAGGRVTDTQYF; CDR3 DNA: TGTGCCAGCCGACGGGGCCTAGCGGGAGGTCGGGTCACAGATACGCAGTATTTT
D gene: NA; clone size: NA; J gene: TRBJ2-3; V gene: TRBV5-5; CDR3 protein: CASSPMLGEADTQYF; CDR3 DNA: TGTGCCAGCAGCCCGATGTTAGGGGAGGCAGATACGCAGTATTTT
D gene: NA; clone size: medium-sized; J gene: TRBJ2-7; V gene: TRBV3-1/TRBV3-2; CDR3 protein: CASSQEWGHEQYF; CDR3 DNA: TGTGCCAGCAGCCAAGAGTGGGGCCACGAGCAGTACTTC
D gene: TRBD1; clone size: once; J gene: TRBJ2-6; V gene: TRBV2; CDR3 protein: CARGQGDTGANVLTF; CDR3 DNA: TGTGCCAGGGGACAGGGGGATACTGGGGCCAACGTCCTGACTTTC
D gene: NA; clone size: NA; J gene: TRBJ2-7; V gene: TRBV28; CDR3 protein: CASSPITSQGGYEQYF; CDR3 DNA: TGTGCCAGCAGTCCCATAACGTCCCAGGGAGGCTACGAGCAGTACTTC
D gene: TRBD2; clone size: NA; J gene: TRBJ2-1; V gene: TRBV3-1/TRBV3-2; CDR3 protein: CASSLLAGGNEQFF; CDR3 DNA: TGTGCCAGCAGCCTACTAGCGGGGGGCAATGAGCAGTTCTTC
D gene: NA; clone size: NA; J gene: TRBJ1-6; V gene: TRBV3-1/TRBV3-2; CDR3 protein: CASSYGIYNSPLHF; CDR3 DNA: TGTGCCAGCAGCTACGGGATCTATAATTCACCCCTCCACTTT
D gene: NA; clone size: NA; J gene: TRBJ2-2; V gene: TRBV19; CDR3 protein: CASSIWRGPNTGELFF; CDR3 DNA: TGTGCCAGTAGTATTTGGAGGGGACCAAACACCGGGGAGCTGTTTTTT
D gene: TRBD1; clone size: NA; J gene: TRBJ1-3; V gene: TRBV7-8; CDR3 protein: CASSLAPPGQGSGNTIYF; CDR3 DNA: TGTGCCAGCAGCTTAGCGCCACCGGGACAGGGCTCTGGAAACACCATATATTTT
D gene: TRBD1; clone size: once; J gene: TRBJ1-2; V gene: TRBV24-1; CDR3 protein: CATSDNRDRGLYGYTF; CDR3 DNA: TGTGCCACCAGTGACAACCGGGACAGGGGGCTATACGGCTACACCTTC
D gene: TRBD2; clone size: NA; J gene: TRBJ2-1; V gene: TRBV5-4; CDR3 protein: CASSATSGGYNEQFF; CDR3 DNA: TGTGCCAGCAGCGCGACTAGCGGGGGCTACAATGAGCAGTTCTTC
D gene: TRBD1; clone size: NA; J gene: TRBJ2-4; V gene: TRBV5-6; CDR3 protein: CASSIGQGGKNIQYF; CDR3 DNA: TGTGCCAGCAGCATAGGACAGGGAGGCAAAAACATTCAGTACTTC
D gene: TRBD1; clone size: NA; J gene: TRBJ2-7; V gene: TRBV29-1; CDR3 protein: CSVGRTGAADYEQYF; CDR3 DNA: TGCAGCGTTGGAAGAACAGGGGCAGCCGACTACGAGCAGTACTTC
D gene: NA; clone size: NA; J gene: TRBJ2-3; V gene: TRBV4-3; CDR3 protein: CASSQDARLRSNFGKTQYF; CDR3 DNA: TGCGCCAGCAGCCAAGATGCCCGGTTGCGGTCAAATTTCGGAAAGACGCAGTATTTT
D gene: TRBD2; clone size: NA; J gene: TRBJ2-3; V gene: TRBV12-5; CDR3 protein: CASGLPAGGTDTQYF; CDR3 DNA: TGTGCTAGTGGTTTACCAGCGGGGGGCACAGATACGCAGTATTTT
D gene: TRBD2; clone size: once; J gene: TRBJ2-1; V gene: TRBV28; CDR3 protein: CASILTSGRAKGEQFF; CDR3 DNA: TGTGCCAGCATTCTGACTAGCGGGAGGGCCAAGGGTGAGCAGTTCTTC
D gene: TRBD2; clone size: NA; J gene: TRBJ2-7; V gene: TRBV2; CDR3 protein: CASINSPSGTSGGWYF; CDR3 DNA: TGTGCCAGCATCAATTCTCCGAGCGGGACTAGCGGGGGTTGGTACTTC
D gene: NA; clone size: NA; J gene: TRBJ2-5; V gene: TRBV10-1; CDR3 protein: CARRETQYF; CDR3 DNA: TGCGCCAGGCGGGAGACCCAGTACTTC
D gene: NA; clone size: NA; J gene: TRBJ2-1; V gene: TRBV19; CDR3 protein: CASSIRAEANEQFF; CDR3 DNA: TGTGCCAGTAGTATCCGGGCGGAGGCAAATGAGCAGTTCTTC
D gene: NA; clone size: NA; J gene: TRBJ2-1; V gene: TRBV28; CDR3 protein: CASSSTRKIYNEQFF; CDR3 DNA: TGTGCCAGCAGTTCGACACGGAAGATCTACAATGAGCAGTTCTTC
D gene: TRBD2; clone size: NA; J gene: TRBJ2-7; V gene: TRBV4-1; CDR3 protein: CASSQSSGSSYEQYF; CDR3 DNA: TGCGCCAGCAGCCAATCCAGCGGGAGTAGCTACGAGCAGTACTTC
D gene: TRBD2; clone size: NA; J gene: TRBJ2-2; V gene: TRBV6-5; CDR3 protein: CASSTSGGAGGELFF; CDR3 DNA: TGTGCCAGCAGTACTAGCGGGGGGGCAGGAGGGGAGCTGTTTTTT